Ten or more counts support the clone carrying this T cell receptor (beta chain). The antigen remains undetermined. The source of the sample is a study of T-cell reconstitution after alpha-beta-depleted transplantation in children. Preparation of the TCRbeta library involved a method that used unique molecular identifiers. Each CDR3 protein gets one entry after TCRdb re-called the PCR reads with MiXCR. The sample carries around 25,000 distinct CDR3 sequences, over 15% recorded once. Study-level results: Expanded graft clones, several hundred of them, were reportedly the source of alpha-beta T cells about two months after transplant. Certain patients had high TCRbeta diversity at day 60, and it came from recipient T cells and thymic progenitors that survived.

The CDR3 contains 15 residues. CDR1 and CDR2 (germline): SGHVS, FQNEAQ. V gave up 5 bases and J gave up 5 bases, with 19 bases separating them. The chain recombines TRBV7-8 with TRBJ2-7, with D tentatively TRBD1 (6 bases). The sample consisted of PBMCs, mostly from graft donor cells, taken 60 days after TCRalphabeta/CD19-depleted stem cell transplant. This receptor was taken from a male patient aged 2-15 years who had a stem cell transplant for acute lymphoblastic leukemia, so the T cells may come from the graft donor. The CDR3, as DNA: TGTGCCAGCAGCCCGCGGACAGCCCTAGACGACGAGCAGTACTTC. This translates into CASSPRTALDDEQYF.